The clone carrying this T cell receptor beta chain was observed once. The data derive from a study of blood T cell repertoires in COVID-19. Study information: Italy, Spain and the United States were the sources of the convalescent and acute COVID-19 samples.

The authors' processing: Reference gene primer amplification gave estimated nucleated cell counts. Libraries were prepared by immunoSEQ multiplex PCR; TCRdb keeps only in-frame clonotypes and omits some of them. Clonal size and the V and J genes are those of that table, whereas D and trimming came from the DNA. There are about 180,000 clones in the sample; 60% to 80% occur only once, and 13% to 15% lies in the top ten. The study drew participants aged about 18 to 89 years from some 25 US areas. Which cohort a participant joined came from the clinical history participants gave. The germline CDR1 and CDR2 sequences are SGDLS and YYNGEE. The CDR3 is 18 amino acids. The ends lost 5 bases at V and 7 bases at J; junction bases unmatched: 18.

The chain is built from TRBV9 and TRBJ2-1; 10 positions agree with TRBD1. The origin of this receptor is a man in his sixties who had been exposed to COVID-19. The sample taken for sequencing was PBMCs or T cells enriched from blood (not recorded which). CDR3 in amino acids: CASSQTTRGTGVRNEQFF. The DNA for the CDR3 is TGTGCCAGCAGTCAAACAACCCGGGGGACAGGGGTGAGGAATGAGCAGTTCTTC.